These T cell receptor beta chains were read from a single sample in a study of T-cell reconstitution after alpha-beta-depleted transplantation in children. Via MiXCR, TCRdb re-called the PCR reads, giving one row per CDR3 protein. This table holds more than 450,000 distinct CDR3 sequences, about 17% found once. The sequencing here drew on PBMCs from the stem cell graft donor, taken from the stem cell graft. Every receptor here comes from a human donor who donated a stem cell graft to a child with acute lymphoblastic leukemia. Both conserved end residues are part of each CDR3. D genes are given only for firm matches. Size is omitted from some rows. Given values are once, few, many or a class for expanded clones.

d_gene: TRBD1
v_gene: TRBV7-6
abundance: few
j_gene: TRBJ2-7
CDR3aa: CASSNPGQGAQEQYF
CDR3nt: TGTGCCAGCAGCAATCCGGGACAGGGGGCGCAGGAGCAGTACTTC

d_gene: TRBD1
v_gene: TRBV29-1
abundance: NA
j_gene: TRBJ2-2
CDR3aa: CSVVDRGELFF
CDR3nt: TGCAGCGTTGTGGACAGGGGGGAGCTGTTTTTT

d_gene: TRBD1
v_gene: TRBV6-2/TRBV6-3
abundance: many
j_gene: TRBJ1-5
CDR3aa: CASSPARGREAQPQHF
CDR3nt: TGTGCCAGCTCCCCGGCCAGGGGGCGTGAAGCTCAGCCCCAGCATTTT

d_gene: TRBD2
v_gene: TRBV6-2/TRBV6-3
abundance: NA
j_gene: TRBJ2-6
CDR3aa: CASSYGGLAGDSSGANVLTF
CDR3nt: TGTGCCAGCAGTTACGGGGGACTAGCGGGAGACAGCTCTGGGGCCAACGTCCTGACTTTC

d_gene: NA
v_gene: TRBV5-1
abundance: many
j_gene: TRBJ1-1
CDR3aa: CASSLAEGTEAFF
CDR3nt: TGTGCCAGCAGCTTGGCGGAGGGCACTGAAGCTTTCTTT

d_gene: NA
v_gene: TRBV20-1
abundance: many
j_gene: TRBJ1-2
CDR3aa: CSARESGTAFGYTF
CDR3nt: TGCAGTGCTAGAGAATCTGGGACCGCCTTCGGCTACACCTTC

d_gene: TRBD1
v_gene: TRBV29-1
abundance: NA
j_gene: TRBJ2-6
CDR3aa: CSVVWDRGQPRANVLTF
CDR3nt: TGCAGCGTGGTTTGGGACAGGGGCCAACCACGGGCCAACGTCCTGACTTTC

d_gene: NA
v_gene: TRBV11-2
abundance: few
j_gene: TRBJ2-6
CDR3aa: CASSLMALSGANVLTF
CDR3nt: TGTGCCAGCAGCTTAATGGCCCTCTCTGGGGCCAACGTCCTGACTTTC

d_gene: NA
v_gene: TRBV29-1
abundance: NA
j_gene: TRBJ1-2
CDR3aa: CSVEDTRQLDYGYTF
CDR3nt: TGCAGCGTTGAAGATACGCGACAGTTAGACTATGGCTACACCTTC

d_gene: NA
v_gene: TRBV4-1
abundance: few
j_gene: TRBJ2-5
CDR3aa: CASSQRWQETQYF
CDR3nt: TGCGCCAGCAGCCAAAGGTGGCAGGAGACCCAGTACTTC

d_gene: TRBD2
v_gene: TRBV6-5
abundance: few
j_gene: TRBJ2-1
CDR3aa: CASSYGLAVYNEQFF
CDR3nt: TGTGCCAGCAGTTACGGACTAGCGGTCTACAATGAGCAGTTCTTC

d_gene: NA
v_gene: TRBV5-1
abundance: NA
j_gene: TRBJ2-1
CDR3aa: CASSFGLRGEDEQFF
CDR3nt: TGCGCCAGCAGCTTCGGTTTACGGGGTGAGGATGAGCAGTTCTTC

d_gene: TRBD1
v_gene: TRBV6-1
abundance: NA
j_gene: TRBJ1-2
CDR3aa: CASSELFWDRVITGNYGYTF
CDR3nt: TGTGCCAGCAGTGAACTGTTCTGGGACAGGGTTATTACGGGGAACTATGGCTACACCTTC

d_gene: TRBD2
v_gene: TRBV28
abundance: NA
j_gene: TRBJ2-1
CDR3aa: CASSFIREVSYEQFF
CDR3nt: TGTGCCAGCAGTTTCATCCGGGAGGTTAGCTATGAGCAGTTCTTC

d_gene: NA
v_gene: TRBV5-1
abundance: few
j_gene: TRBJ1-1
CDR3aa: CASSSSQGDTEAFF
CDR3nt: TGCGCCAGCAGCTCCTCCCAGGGAGACACTGAAGCTTTCTTT

d_gene: NA
v_gene: TRBV5-1
abundance: few
j_gene: TRBJ2-6
CDR3aa: CASSTGGAGANVLTF
CDR3nt: TGCGCCAGCAGCACCGGGGGCGCTGGGGCCAACGTCCTGACTTTC

d_gene: NA
v_gene: TRBV3-1
abundance: once
j_gene: TRBJ1-1
CDR3aa: CASSPGQIRTEAFF
CDR3nt: TGTGCCAGCAGCCCCGGACAGATTAGAACTGAAGCTTTCTTT

d_gene: NA
v_gene: TRBV12-3/TRBV12-4
abundance: NA
j_gene: TRBJ2-4
CDR3aa: CASSPKRSKNIQYF
CDR3nt: TGTGCCAGCAGCCCTAAGCGGTCCAAAAACATTCAGTACTTC

d_gene: NA
v_gene: TRBV5-1
abundance: NA
j_gene: TRBJ2-1
CDR3aa: CASSLVVQGNEQFF
CDR3nt: TGCGCCAGCAGCTTGGTAGTCCAGGGCAATGAGCAGTTCTTC

d_gene: NA
v_gene: TRBV2
abundance: NA
j_gene: TRBJ2-7
CDR3aa: CASSARVLNEQYF
CDR3nt: TGTGCCAGCAGTGCTCGGGTATTAAACGAGCAGTACTTC

d_gene: NA
v_gene: TRBV7-9
abundance: NA
j_gene: TRBJ1-5
CDR3aa: CASSRKRDGSNQPQHF
CDR3nt: TGTGCCAGCAGTCGAAAGCGTGACGGAAGCAATCAGCCCCAGCATTTT